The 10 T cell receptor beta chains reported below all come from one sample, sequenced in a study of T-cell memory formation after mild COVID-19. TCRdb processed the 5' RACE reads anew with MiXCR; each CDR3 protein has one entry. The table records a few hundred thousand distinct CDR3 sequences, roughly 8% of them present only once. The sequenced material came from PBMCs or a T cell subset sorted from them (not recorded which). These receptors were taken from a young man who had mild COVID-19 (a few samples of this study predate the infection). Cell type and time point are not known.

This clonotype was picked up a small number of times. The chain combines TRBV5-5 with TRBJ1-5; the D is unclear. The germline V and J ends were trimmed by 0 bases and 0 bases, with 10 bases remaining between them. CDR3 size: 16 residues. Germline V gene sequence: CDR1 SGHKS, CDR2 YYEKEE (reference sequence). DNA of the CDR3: TGTGCCAGCAGCTTGGTTGTGAGCCATAGCAATCAGCCCCAGCATTTT. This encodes CASSLVVSHSNQPQHF.

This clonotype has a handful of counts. CDR3 amino acids: CATSRRDHSGANVLTF. DNA for the CDR3: TGTGCCACCAGCAGGCGGGACCACTCTGGGGCCAACGTCCTGACTTTC. V is TRBV15 and J is TRBJ2-6; possibly TRBD2 for D (6 bases). Germline assignment: CDR1 LNHNV and CDR2 YYDKDF (reference sequence). Deletions cut 3 bases from V and 0 bases from J, with 9 bases between. The CDR3 loop spans 16 amino acids.

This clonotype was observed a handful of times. The CDR3, as DNA: TGTGCCAGTAGTCATCTGCCGGGACAGAAGAGCTCCTATAATTCACCCCTCCACTTT. Translated: CASSHLPGQKSSYNSPLHF. The V gene is TRBV19, the J gene TRBJ1-6; TRBD1 aligns across 7 bases. This CDR3 has 19 amino acids. Germline trimming cut 5 bases from V and 0 bases from J; bases unmatched to any gene: 13. Per the germline V gene, CDR1 is LNHDA and CDR2 is SQIVND (reference sequence).

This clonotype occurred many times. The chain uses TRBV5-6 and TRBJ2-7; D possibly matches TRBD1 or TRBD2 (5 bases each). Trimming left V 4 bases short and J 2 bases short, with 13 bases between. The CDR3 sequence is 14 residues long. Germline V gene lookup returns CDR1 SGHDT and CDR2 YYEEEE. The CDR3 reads CASSVGDGPYEQYF. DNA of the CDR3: TGTGCCAGCAGCGTTGGGGACGGACCCTACGAGCAGTACTTC. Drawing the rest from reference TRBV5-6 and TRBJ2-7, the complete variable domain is DAGVTQSPTHLIKTRGQQVTLRCSPKSGHDTVSWYQQALGQGPQFIFQYYEEEERQRGNFPDRFSGHQFPNYSSELNVNALLLGDSALYLCASSVGDGPYEQYFGPGTRLTVT.

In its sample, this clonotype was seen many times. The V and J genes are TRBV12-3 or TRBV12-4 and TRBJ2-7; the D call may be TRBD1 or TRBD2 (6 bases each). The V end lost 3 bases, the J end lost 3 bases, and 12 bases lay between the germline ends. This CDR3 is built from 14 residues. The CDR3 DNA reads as TGTGCCAGCAGTTTCCCGGGGGCCAACTACGAGCAGTACTTC. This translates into CASSFPGANYEQYF.

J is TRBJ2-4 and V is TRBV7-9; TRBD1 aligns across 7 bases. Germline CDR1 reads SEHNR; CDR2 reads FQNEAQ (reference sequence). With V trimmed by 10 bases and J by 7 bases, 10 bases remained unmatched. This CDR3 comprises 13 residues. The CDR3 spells CAIDTGDSNIQYF. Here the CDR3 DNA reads TGTGCCATCGATACCGGGGACAGTAACATTCAGTACTTC. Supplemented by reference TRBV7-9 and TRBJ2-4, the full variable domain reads DTGVSQNPRHKITKRGQNVTFRCDPISEHNRLYWYRQTLGQGPEFLTYFQNEAQLEKSRLLSDRFSAERPKGSFSTLEIQRTEQGDSAMYLCAIDTGDSNIQYFGAGTRLSVL.

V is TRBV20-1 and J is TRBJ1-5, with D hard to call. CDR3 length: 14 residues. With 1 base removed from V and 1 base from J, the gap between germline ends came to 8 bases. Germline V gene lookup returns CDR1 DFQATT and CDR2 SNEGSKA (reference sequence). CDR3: CSARADMSNQPQHF. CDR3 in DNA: TGCAGTGCTAGAGCCGACATGAGCAATCAGCCCCAGCATTTT.

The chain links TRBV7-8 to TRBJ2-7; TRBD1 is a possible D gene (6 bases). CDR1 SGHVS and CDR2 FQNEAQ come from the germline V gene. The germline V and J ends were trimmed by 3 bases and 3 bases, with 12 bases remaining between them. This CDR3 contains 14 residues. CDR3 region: CASSFRDKVYEQYF. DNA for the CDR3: TGTGCCAGCAGCTTCCGGGACAAAGTCTACGAGCAGTACTTC.

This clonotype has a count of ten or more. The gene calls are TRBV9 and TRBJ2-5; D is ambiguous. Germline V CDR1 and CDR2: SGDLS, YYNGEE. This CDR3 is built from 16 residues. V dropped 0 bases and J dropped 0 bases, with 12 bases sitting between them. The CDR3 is CASSVGAADYQETQYF. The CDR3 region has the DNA TGTGCCAGCAGCGTAGGCGCCGCGGATTACCAAGAGACCCAGTACTTC.

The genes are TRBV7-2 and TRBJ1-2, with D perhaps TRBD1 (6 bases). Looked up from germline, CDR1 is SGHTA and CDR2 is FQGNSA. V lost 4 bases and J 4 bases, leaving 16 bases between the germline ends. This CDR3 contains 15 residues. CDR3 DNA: TGTGCCAGCAGCTACTTAGGGGGGCAGGCCTATGGCTACACCTTC. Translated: CASSYLGGQAYGYTF.